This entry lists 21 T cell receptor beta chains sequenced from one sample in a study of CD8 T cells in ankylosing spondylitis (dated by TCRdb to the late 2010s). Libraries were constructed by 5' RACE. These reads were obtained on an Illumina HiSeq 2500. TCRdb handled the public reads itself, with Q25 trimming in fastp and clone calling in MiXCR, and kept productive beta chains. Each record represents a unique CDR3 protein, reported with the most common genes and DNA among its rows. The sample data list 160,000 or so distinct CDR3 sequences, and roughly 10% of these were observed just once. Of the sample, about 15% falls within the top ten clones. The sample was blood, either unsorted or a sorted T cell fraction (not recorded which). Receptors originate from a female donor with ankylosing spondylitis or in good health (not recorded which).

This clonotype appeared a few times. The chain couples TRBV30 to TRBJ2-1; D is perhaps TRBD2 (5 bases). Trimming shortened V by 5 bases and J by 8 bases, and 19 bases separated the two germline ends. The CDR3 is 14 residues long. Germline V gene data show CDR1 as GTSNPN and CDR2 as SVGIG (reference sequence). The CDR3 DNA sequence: TGTGCCTGGGGAGGAGGCATGGGGTACTATGAGCAGTTCTTC. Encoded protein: CAWGGGMGYYEQFF.

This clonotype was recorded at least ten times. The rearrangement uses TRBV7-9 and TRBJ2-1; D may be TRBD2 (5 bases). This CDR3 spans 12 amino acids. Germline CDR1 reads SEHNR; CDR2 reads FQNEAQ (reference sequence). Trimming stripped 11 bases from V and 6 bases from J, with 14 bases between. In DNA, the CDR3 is TGTGCCTGCCGGATCGGGATCAATGAGCAGTTCTTC. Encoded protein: CACRIGINEQFF.

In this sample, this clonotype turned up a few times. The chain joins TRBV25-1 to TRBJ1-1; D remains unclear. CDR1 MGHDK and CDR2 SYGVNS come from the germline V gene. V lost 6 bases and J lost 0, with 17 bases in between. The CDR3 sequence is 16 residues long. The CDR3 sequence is CASRKEDLMVNTEAFF. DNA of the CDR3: TGTGCCAGCAGGAAAGAAGACCTAATGGTGAACACTGAAGCTTTCTTT. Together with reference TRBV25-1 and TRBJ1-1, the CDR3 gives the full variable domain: EADIYQTPRYLVIGTGKKITLECSQTMGHDKMYWYQQDPGMELHLIHYSYGVNSTEKGDLSSESTVSRIRTEHFPLTLESARPSHTSQYLCASRKEDLMVNTEAFFGQGTRLTVV.

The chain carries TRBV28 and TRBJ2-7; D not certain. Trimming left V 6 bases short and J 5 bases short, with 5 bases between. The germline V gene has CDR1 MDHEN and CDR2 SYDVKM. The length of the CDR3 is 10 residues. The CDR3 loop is CASSYDEQYF. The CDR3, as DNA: TGTGCCAGCAGCTACGACGAGCAGTACTTC.

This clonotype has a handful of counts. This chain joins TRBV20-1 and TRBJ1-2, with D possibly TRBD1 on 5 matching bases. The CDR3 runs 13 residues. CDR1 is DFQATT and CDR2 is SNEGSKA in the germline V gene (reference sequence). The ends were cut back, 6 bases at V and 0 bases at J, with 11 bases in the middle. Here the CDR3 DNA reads TGCAGTGCCCAGGGTAGGGCTAACTATGGCTACACCTTC. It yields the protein CSAQGRANYGYTF.

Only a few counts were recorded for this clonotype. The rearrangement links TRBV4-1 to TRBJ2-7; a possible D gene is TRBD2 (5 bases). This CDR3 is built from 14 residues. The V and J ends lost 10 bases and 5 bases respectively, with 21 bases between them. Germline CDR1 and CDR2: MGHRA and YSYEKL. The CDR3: CATGVYPGVDEQYF. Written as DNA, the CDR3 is TGCGCCACCGGGGTGTACCCGGGCGTGGACGAGCAGTACTTC.

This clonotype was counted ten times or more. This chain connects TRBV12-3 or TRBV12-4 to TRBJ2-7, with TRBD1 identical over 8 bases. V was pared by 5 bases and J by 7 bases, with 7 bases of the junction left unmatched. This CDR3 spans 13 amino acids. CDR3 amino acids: CASSPVQGVEQYF. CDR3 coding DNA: TGTGCCAGCAGTCCAGTACAGGGGGTGGAGCAGTACTTC.

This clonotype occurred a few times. CDR3 sequence: CSVEGPGPYEQYF. The CDR3 nucleotides are TGCAGCGTTGAAGGGCCCGGGCCGTACGAGCAGTACTTC. The rearrangement links TRBV29-1 to TRBJ2-7; unclear D gene. Per the germline V gene, CDR1 is SQVTM and CDR2 is ANQGSEA. V was pared by 1 base and J by 4 bases, with 11 bases between. This CDR3 is 13 amino acids long.

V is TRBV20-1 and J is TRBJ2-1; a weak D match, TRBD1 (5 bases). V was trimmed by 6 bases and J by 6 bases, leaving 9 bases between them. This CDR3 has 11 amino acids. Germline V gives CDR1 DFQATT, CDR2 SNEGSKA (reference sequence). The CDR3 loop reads CSALDINEQFF. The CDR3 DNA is TGCAGTGCCCTGGACATCAATGAGCAGTTCTTC.

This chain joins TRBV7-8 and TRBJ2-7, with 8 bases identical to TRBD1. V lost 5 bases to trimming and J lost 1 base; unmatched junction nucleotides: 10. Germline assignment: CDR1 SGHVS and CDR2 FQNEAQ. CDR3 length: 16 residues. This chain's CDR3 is CASSPPDREESYEQYF. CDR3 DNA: TGTGCCAGCAGCCCTCCGGACAGGGAAGAATCCTACGAGCAGTACTTC.

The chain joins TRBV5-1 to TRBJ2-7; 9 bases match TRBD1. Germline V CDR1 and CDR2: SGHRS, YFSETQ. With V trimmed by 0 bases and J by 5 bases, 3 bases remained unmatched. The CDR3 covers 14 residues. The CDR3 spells CASSLGQGGDEQYF. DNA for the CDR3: TGCGCCAGCAGCTTGGGACAGGGGGGGGACGAGCAGTACTTC.

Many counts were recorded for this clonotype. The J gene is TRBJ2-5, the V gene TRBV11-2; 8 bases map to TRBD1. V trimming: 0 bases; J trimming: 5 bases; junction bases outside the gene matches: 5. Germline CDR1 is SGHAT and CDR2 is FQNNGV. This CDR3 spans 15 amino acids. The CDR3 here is CASSLEDRGRETQYF. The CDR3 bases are TGTGCCAGCAGCTTAGAAGACAGGGGAAGGGAGACCCAGTACTTC.

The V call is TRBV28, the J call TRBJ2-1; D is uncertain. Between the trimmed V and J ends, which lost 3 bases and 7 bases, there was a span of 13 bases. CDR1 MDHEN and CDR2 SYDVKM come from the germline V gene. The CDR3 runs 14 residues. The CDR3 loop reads CASSFPGPLNEQFF. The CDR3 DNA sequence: TGTGCCAGCAGTTTTCCCGGGCCCCTGAATGAGCAGTTCTTC.

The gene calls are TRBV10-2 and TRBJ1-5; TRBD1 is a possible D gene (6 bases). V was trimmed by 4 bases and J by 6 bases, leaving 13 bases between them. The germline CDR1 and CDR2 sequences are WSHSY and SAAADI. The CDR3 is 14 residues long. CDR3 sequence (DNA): TGCGCCAGCAGTGTTAAGGGGGAGGGTCAGCCCCAGCATTTT. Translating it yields CASSVKGEGQPQHF.

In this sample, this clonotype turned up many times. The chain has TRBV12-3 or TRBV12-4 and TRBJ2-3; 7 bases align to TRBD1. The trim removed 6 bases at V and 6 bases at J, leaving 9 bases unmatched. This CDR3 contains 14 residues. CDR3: CASSPDRASDTQYF. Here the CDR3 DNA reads TGTGCCAGCAGCCCAGACAGGGCGTCGGATACGCAGTATTTT.

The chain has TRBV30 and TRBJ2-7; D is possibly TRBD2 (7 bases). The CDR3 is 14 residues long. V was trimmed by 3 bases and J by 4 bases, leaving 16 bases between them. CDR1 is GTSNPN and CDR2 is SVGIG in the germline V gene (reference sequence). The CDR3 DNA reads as TGTGCCTGGAGAGGGGGGGCAGGGACTTACGAGCAGTACTTC. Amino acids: CAWRGGAGTYEQYF.

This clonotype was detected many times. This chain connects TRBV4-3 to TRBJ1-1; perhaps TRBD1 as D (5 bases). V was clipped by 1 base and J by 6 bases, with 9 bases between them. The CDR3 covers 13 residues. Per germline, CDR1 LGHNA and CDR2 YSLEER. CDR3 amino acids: CASSQVGPAEAFF. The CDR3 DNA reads TGCGCCAGCAGCCAAGTGGGGCCGGCTGAAGCTTTCTTT.

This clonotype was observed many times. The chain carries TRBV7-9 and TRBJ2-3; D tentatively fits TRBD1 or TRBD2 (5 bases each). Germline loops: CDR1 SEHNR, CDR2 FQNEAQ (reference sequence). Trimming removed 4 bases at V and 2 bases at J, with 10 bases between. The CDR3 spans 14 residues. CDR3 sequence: CASSSGPLTDTQYF. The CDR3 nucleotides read TGTGCCAGCAGCTCGGGACCACTCACAGATACGCAGTATTTT.

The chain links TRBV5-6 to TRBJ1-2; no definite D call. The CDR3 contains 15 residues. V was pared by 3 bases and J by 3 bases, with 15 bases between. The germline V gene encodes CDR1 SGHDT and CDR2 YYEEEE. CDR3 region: CASSWGLRDDYGYTF. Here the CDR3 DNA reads TGTGCCAGCAGCTGGGGTTTACGGGATGACTATGGCTACACCTTC.

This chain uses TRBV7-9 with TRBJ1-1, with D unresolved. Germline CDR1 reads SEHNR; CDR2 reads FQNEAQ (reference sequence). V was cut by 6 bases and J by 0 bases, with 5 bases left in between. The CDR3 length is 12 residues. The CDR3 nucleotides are TGTGCCAGCAGGGGGATGAACACTGAAGCTTTCTTT. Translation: CASRGMNTEAFF.

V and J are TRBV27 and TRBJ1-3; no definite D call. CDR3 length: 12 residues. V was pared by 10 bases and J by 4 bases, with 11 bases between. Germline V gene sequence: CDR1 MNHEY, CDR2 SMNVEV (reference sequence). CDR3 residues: CATFKGGNTIYF. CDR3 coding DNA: TGTGCCACCTTTAAGGGAGGAAACACCATATATTTT.